The following is a T cell receptor beta chain sequence with its context. This sample was taken from a study of blood T cell repertoires in COVID-19. Study overall: Spain, Italy and the United States supplied samples that represented acute and convalescent COVID-19. Sources were T cells, B-cell-depleted T cells, or PBMCs; the material itself was cDNA or gDNA.

In the source study's methods: How many nucleated cells were present was estimated from reference gene primer amplification. Assay: immunoSEQ multiplex PCR; the TCRdb copy retains only in-frame clones and omits some. V, J and clone size derive from that table, while D and trimming were established from the DNA sequence. The data show 250,000 to 350,000 clones, around 90% seen once. While infection was still active, Seattle patients were enrolled and then followed longitudinally. The CDR3 loop spans 15 amino acids. V lost 7 bases and J lost 6, with 19 bases in between. Per germline, CDR1 MDHEN and CDR2 SYDVKM.

The sample comprised peripheral blood. The chain combines TRBV28 with TRBJ1-3, with D possibly being TRBD1 (5 bases). The sequence was collected from a young woman with COVID-19, enrolled during active disease. The CDR3 nucleotides read TGTGCCAGCACCCCGCCGGGACTGAGGCTAAACACCATATATTTT. As protein: CASTPPGLRLNTIYF.